Shown below are 12 T cell receptor beta chains from a single sample sequenced in a study of cytomegalovirus exposure and HLA in healthy donors. The PCR made use of 60 Vbeta and 13 Jbeta primers. Sequencing was performed with immunoSEQ multiplex PCR; in TCRdb, only in-frame clones are kept and a portion is missing. The sample has about 210,000 clones; 82% are singletons. The source material was PBMCs. These TCRs come from a man in his forties or fifties in good health and CMV-seropositive.

The chain carries TRBV5-1 and TRBJ2-3; perhaps TRBD1 as D (7 bases). Deletions cut 3 bases from V and 1 base from J, with 12 bases between. The CDR3 runs 15 residues. The germline V gene encodes CDR1 SGHRS and CDR2 YFSETQ. CDR3 residues: CASSSDREGTDTQYF. The CDR3 DNA follows: TGCGCCAGCAGCTCTGACAGGGAGGGCACAGATACGCAGTATTTT.

The chain joins TRBV7-3 to TRBJ2-1; D might be TRBD2 (7 bases). CDR3 size: 14 residues. Germline lookup yields CDR1 SGHTA and CDR2 FQGTGA. Trimming took 5 bases from V and 8 from J, leaving 16 bases between them. The CDR3: CASSALGGPYEQFF. CDR3 in DNA: TGTGCCAGCAGCGCGTTGGGGGGGCCGTATGAGCAGTTCTTC.

This chain links TRBV6-5 with TRBJ1-2; 8 nucleotides line up with TRBD1. The CDR3 covers 14 residues. Germline-derived CDR1 and CDR2 are MNHEY and SVGAGI. Unmatched junction bases numbered 3, after V lost 0 bases and J lost 6 bases. CDR3 amino acids: CASSYSDRANGYTF. CDR3 DNA: TGTGCCAGCAGTTACTCGGACAGGGCGAATGGCTACACCTTC.

The CDR3 spells CASSLGQSGNTIYF. CDR3 sequence (DNA): TGCGCCAGCAGCTTGGGGCAGTCTGGAAACACCATATATTTT. This chain connects TRBV5-1 to TRBJ1-3; D not certain. CDR3 length: 14 amino acids. V lost 0 bases, J lost 1 base, and 5 bases lay in between. CDR1 is SGHRS and CDR2 is YFSETQ in the germline V gene.

This clone was recorded a few times. The genes are TRBV9 and TRBJ2-7, with D possibly TRBD2 on 6 matching bases. The V end was cut by 0 bases, the J end by 4 bases, with 14 bases between. Germline V lookup: CDR1 SGDLS, CDR2 YYNGEE. The length of the CDR3 is 15 residues. The CDR3 protein is CASSVDPAGDYEQYF. The CDR3 DNA reads TGTGCCAGCAGCGTAGACCCAGCGGGCGATTACGAGCAGTACTTC.

This clone occurred once. The chain carries TRBV9 and TRBJ2-3; 9 bases fit TRBD1. V lost 3 bases to trimming and J lost 5 bases; unmatched junction nucleotides: 4. Germline CDR1 reads SGDLS; CDR2 reads YYNGEE. The length of the CDR3 is 14 residues. The CDR3 is CASSGGQGEDTQYF. The CDR3 bases are TGTGCCAGCAGCGGGGGACAGGGCGAAGATACGCAGTATTTT.

The chain is built from TRBV9 and TRBJ2-1; 8 bases align to TRBD1. CDR1 is SGDLS, CDR2 YYNGEE, per germline. The CDR3 loop spans 16 amino acids. The V segment lost 1 base and the J segment 9 bases; nucleotides outside the gene matches: 12. The CDR3 DNA follows: TGTGCCAGCAGCGTATTCTCAGGGGGCAATTGGGTTGAGCAGTTCTTC. Its protein product is CASSVFSGGNWVEQFF.

The chain combines TRBV5-1 with TRBJ2-1, with TRBD2 matching 8 bases. From germline, CDR1 is SGHRS and CDR2 YFSETQ. The V segment lost 0 bases and the J segment 4 bases; nucleotides outside the gene matches: 12. This CDR3 contains 18 residues. The chain's CDR3 is CASSLGGRSGSSYNEQFF. CDR3 sequence (DNA): TGCGCCAGCAGCTTGGGGGGGAGGAGCGGGAGTTCGTACAATGAGCAGTTCTTC.

The chain carries TRBV4-1 and TRBJ2-1; 8 nucleotides agree with TRBD2. The CDR3 extends over 15 amino acids. Germline V gene sequence: CDR1 MGHRA, CDR2 YSYEKL. V was pared by 2 bases and J by 9 bases, with 9 bases of the junction left unmatched. The CDR3 bases are TGCGCCAGCAGCCAACCGGGACTAGGAGGTCGTGAGCAGTTCTTC. Protein product: CASSQPGLGGREQFF.

The gene calls are TRBV30 and TRBJ2-1; D remains ambiguous. The CDR3 contains 10 residues. The germline V gene encodes CDR1 GTSNPN and CDR2 SVGIG (reference sequence). Trimming took off 8 bases at V and 10 bases at J, with 12 bases between the two ends. The CDR3 DNA follows: TGTGCCCAGGATGGGCGAGAGCAGTTCTTC. Translation: CAQDGREQFF.

The chain uses TRBV23-1 and TRBJ1-5; 10 bases are shared with TRBD1. TRBV23-1 counts as an open reading frame of uncertain function. This CDR3 is built from 15 residues. V was pared by 4 bases and J by 5 bases, with 5 bases of the junction left unmatched. The CDR3 protein is CASSRQGAGDQPQHF. The CDR3 DNA is TGCGCCAGCAGTCGACAGGGGGCTGGGGATCAGCCCCAGCATTTT.

V is TRBV11-3 and J is TRBJ2-3, with D possibly being TRBD2 (7 bases). This CDR3 spans 16 amino acids. V lost 1 base, J lost 4 bases, and 15 bases lay in between. Germline V lookup: CDR1 SGHNT, CDR2 YENEEA. In nucleotides, the CDR3 is TGTGCCAGCAGCTTAGGCCAGCGGGACATGGCAGATACGCAGTATTTT. Protein sequence: CASSLGQRDMADTQYF. The full variable domain, its missing parts supplied by reference TRBV11-3 and TRBJ2-3, is EAGVVQSPRYKIIEKKQPVAFWCNPISGHNTLYWYLQNLGQGPELLIRYENEEAVDDSQLPKDRFSAERLKGVDSTLKIQPAELGDSAVYLCASSLGQRDMADTQYFGPGTRLTVL.